This T cell receptor beta chain is drawn from a study of blood T cell repertoires in COVID-19. This clone was found a few times. The germline gives CDR1 SGHKS, CDR2 YYEKEE (reference sequence). The CDR3 consists of 14 residues. Trimming left V 4 bases short and J 2 bases short, with 11 bases between. In the source study's methods: Reference gene primers were amplified, and this amplification served to estimate nucleated cell counts. The assay was immunoSEQ multiplex PCR, and TCRdb's table has in-frame clones only and misses some. That table is the source of V, J and clone size, and D and trimming were worked out from the DNA. This table holds about 99,000 clones, roughly 84% found once.

Specimen: peripheral blood. The chain joins TRBV5-5 to TRBJ2-3; tentative D call: TRBD2 (5 bases). This clonotype originated in an older man with active or convalescent COVID-19. The CDR3 DNA follows: TGTGCCAGCAGCGTACTAGTGGCCACAGATACGCAGTATTTT. Translation gives CASSVLVATDTQYF.